This TCR beta chain came from a study of blood T cell repertoires in COVID-19. Germline trimming cut 5 bases from V and 8 bases from J; bases unmatched to any gene: 8. CDR3 length equals 14 residues. In germline, CDR1 is LNHDA, CDR2 SQIVND (reference sequence). Assay used: immunoSEQ multiplex PCR; TCRdb lists only in-frame clones, some missing. Of about 200,000 clones listed, roughly 90% were seen once; the top ten hold roughly a sixth. This sequence was found in a man aged 45-65 years with COVID-19, enrolled during active disease. The specimen sequenced was peripheral blood. This sequence joins TRBV19 and TRBJ1-2; 10 nucleotides align to TRBD1. Here the CDR3 reads CASSAIGTGEGYTF. The CDR3 DNA sequence: TGTGCCAGTAGTGCTATCGGGACAGGGGAAGGCTACACCTTC.